This T cell receptor (beta chain) comes out of a study of early T cells in non-severe SARS-CoV-2 infection. Unique molecular identifiers (one per individual cDNA molecule) were attached. TCRdb re-derived calls from the 5' RACE reads in MiXCR, one entry per CDR3 protein. This repertoire shows 25,000 or so distinct CDR3 sequences, about 5.5% found once; its top ten account for 2% to 3%. V lost 5 bases, J lost 0 bases, and 7 bases lay in between. Germline values: CDR1 MDHEN, CDR2 SYDVKM. The CDR3 contains 13 residues. This clonotype has ten or more counts. This receptor was identified in an adult who was a healthcare worker with PCR-confirmed SARS-CoV-2 infection or an uninfected control (not recorded which). This chain links TRBV28 with TRBJ2-5, with a weak D call TRBD2 (5 bases). Sequencing was performed on whole blood. The CDR3 loop reads CASSPGNQETQYF. CDR3 nucleotides: TGTGCCAGCAGTCCGGGAAACCAAGAGACCCAGTACTTC.